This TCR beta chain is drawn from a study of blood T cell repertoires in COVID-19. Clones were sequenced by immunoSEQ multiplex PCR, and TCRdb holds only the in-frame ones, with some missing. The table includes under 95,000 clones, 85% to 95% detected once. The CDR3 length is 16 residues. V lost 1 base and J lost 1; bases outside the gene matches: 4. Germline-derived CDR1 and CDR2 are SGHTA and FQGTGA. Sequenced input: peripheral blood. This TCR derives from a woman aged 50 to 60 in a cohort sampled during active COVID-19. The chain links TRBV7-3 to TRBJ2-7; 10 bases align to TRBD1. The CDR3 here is CASSLSPDRGSYEQYF. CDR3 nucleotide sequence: TGTGCCAGCAGCTTAAGCCCGGACAGGGGGTCCTACGAGCAGTACTTC.